The rows below give T cell receptor beta chains drawn from one sample of a study of identical twins. TCRdb analysed the 5' RACE reads with MiXCR anew, one entry per CDR3 protein. This sample has about 240,000 distinct CDR3 sequences; approximately 11% occur once, and the top ten carry 3.5% to 4.5%. The sample was also reused in another study, on yellow fever vaccine responses in identical twins.

The sample taken for sequencing was memory (CD45RO+) T cells sorted from blood. These TCRs come from a woman in her late teens or twenties in good health. Each CDR3 is given with its conserved first and last residue. Each record gives: V gene, clone size, J gene, D gene, CDR3 DNA, CDR3 protein. The D gene is left open where the match is weak. The listing skips clone size in some rows; elsewhere it reads once, few, many or a size class.

TRBV4-2	few	TRBJ2-7	NA	TGTGCCAGCAGCCAAGAATCTCACGGAGCCTACGAGCAGTACTTC	CASSQESHGAYEQYF
TRBV19	few	TRBJ2-2	TRBD2	TGTGCCAGTAGTACGGCCAGGGAGGGGACCGGGGAGCTGTTTTTT	CASSTAREGTGELFF
TRBV11-2	few	TRBJ1-5	NA	TGTGCCAGCAGCTTAGATGGGAGGGAGCCCCAGCATTTT	CASSLDGREPQHF
TRBV25-1	few	TRBJ2-3	NA	TGTGCCAGCAGTCCCGGGGGTGCAGATACGCAGTATTTT	CASSPGGADTQYF
TRBV7-2	few	TRBJ2-3	NA	TGTGCCAGCAGCTTCTCCAAGGGAGCAGATACGCAGTATTTT	CASSFSKGADTQYF
TRBV7-6	few	TRBJ2-3	TRBD2	TGTGCCAGCAGCTTAGGTCTCCGGGGGGGCACCACAGATACGCAGTATTTT	CASSLGLRGGTTDTQYF
TRBV6-4	NA	TRBJ2-3	NA	TGTGCCAGCAGCGCAGCTACGGACACAGATACGCAGTATTTT	CASSAATDTDTQYF
TRBV3-1	few	TRBJ2-5	TRBD1	TGTGCCAGCAGCCAAACCTTGGACAGGGGCAGATCCCAAGAGACCCAGTACTTC	CASSQTLDRGRSQETQYF
TRBV20-1	NA	TRBJ1-2	NA	TGCAGTGCGAGGGAGGTGCTTAACTATGGCTACACCTTC	CSAREVLNYGYTF
TRBV12-3/TRBV12-4	NA	TRBJ1-1	NA	TGTGCCAGCAGTTTAGTGCCAGGTGAAGCTTTCTTT	CASSLVPGEAFF
TRBV2	few	TRBJ2-5	NA	TGTGCCAGCAGTGAGTCAGGGGTTAGGGAGACCCAGTACTTC	CASSESGVRETQYF
TRBV4-2	few	TRBJ2-7	NA	TGTGCCAGCAGCCAAGAGCAAGGGGCAACTTTGGGGCAGTACTTC	CASSQEQGATLGQYF
TRBV6-5	NA	TRBJ2-7	NA	TGTGCCAGCAGTTCGACACTTTCCTACGAGCAGTACTTC	CASSSTLSYEQYF
TRBV6-1	few	TRBJ2-1	NA	TGTGCCAGCGTACCGAGCGGTCGTCGCGGTGAGCAGTTCTTC	CASVPSGRRGEQFF
TRBV3-1	NA	TRBJ2-1	NA	TGTGCCAGCAGCCGAAAACAGGGTCAGGTCTACAATGAGCAGTTCTTC	CASSRKQGQVYNEQFF
TRBV18	NA	TRBJ2-7	NA	TGTGCCAGCTCCCCAGGACTCAACTACGAGCAGTACTTC	CASSPGLNYEQYF
TRBV9	few	TRBJ2-7	TRBD2	TGTGCCAGCTCCGGCCTAGCGGGAGACCGAGGGTACTACGAGCAGTACTTC	CASSGLAGDRGYYEQYF
TRBV7-9	many	TRBJ2-2	NA	TGTGCCAGCAGCTTAGATATCGGGAGTGGGTCCGGGGAGCTGTTTTTT	CASSLDIGSGSGELFF
TRBV20-1	NA	TRBJ2-3	TRBD2	TGCAGTGCTACGGGCGGGAGTCTCGCAGATACGCAGTATTTT	CSATGGSLADTQYF
TRBV7-2	NA	TRBJ2-7	NA	TGTGCCAGCAACTTCCGGGGTAGTAGCTCCTACGAGCAGTACTTC	CASNFRGSSSYEQYF
TRBV6-1	NA	TRBJ1-5	TRBD1	TGTGCCAGCAAAGGGACAGGGGGAAATCAGCCCCAGCATTTT	CASKGTGGNQPQHF
TRBV20-1	few	TRBJ2-3	NA	TGCAGTGCTAGTTTACTTGCGGAGGGTAACACAGATACGCAGTATTTT	CSASLLAEGNTDTQYF
TRBV24-1	few	TRBJ2-5	NA	TGTGCCACCAGTCCTCCGGGAGATGGGGAGACCCAGTACTTC	CATSPPGDGETQYF